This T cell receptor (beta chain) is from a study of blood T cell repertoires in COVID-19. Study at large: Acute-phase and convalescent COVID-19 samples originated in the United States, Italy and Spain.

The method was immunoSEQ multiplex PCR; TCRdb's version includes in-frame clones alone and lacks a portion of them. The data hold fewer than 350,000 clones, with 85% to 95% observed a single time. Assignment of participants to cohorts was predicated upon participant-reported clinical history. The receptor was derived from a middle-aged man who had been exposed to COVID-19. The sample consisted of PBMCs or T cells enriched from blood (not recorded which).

CDR3 protein: CASSLGLESYEQYF. The CDR3 region has the DNA TGTGCCAGCAGTTTGGGACTGGAGTCCTACGAGCAGTACTTC. The chain links TRBV6-2 or TRBV6-3 to TRBJ2-7; tentatively, D is TRBD2 (6 bases). The CDR3 is 14 amino acids. Trimming left V 4 bases short and J 1 base short, with 11 bases between. Germline-derived CDR1 and CDR2 are MNHEY and SVGEGT.